These T cell receptor beta chains were read from a single sample in a study of OX40 agonist ivuxolimab in advanced cancers. Profiling relied on immunoSEQ multiplex PCR, and the TCRdb table lists in-frame clones only, not all of them. The sample shows 50,000 to 70,000 clones, about 86% of them seen only once. The specimen was CD4+ or CD8+ T cells sorted from blood, collected in a trial of the OX40 agonist ivuxolimab. These receptor sequences come from an adult with an advanced solid tumor such as melanoma, head and neck, liver or kidney cancer. Both conserved end residues are part of each CDR3. A D gene is named only where the DNA matches it firmly. Rows may omit the clone size; those that give it use once, few, many or a size class.

NA | NA | TRBJ1-1 | TRBV28 | CASSLGQVVRAFF | TGTGCCAGCAGTTTAGGGCAGGTGGTGAGAGCTTTCTTT
TRBD1 | NA | TRBJ2-5 | TRBV7-8 | CASSSGTVTSETQYF | TGTGCCAGCAGCTCCGGGACAGTTACCTCGGAGACCCAGTACTTC
NA | NA | TRBJ2-7 | TRBV4-1 | CASSPAERSREQYF | TGCGCCAGCAGCCCCGCCGAGCGGTCTCGTGAGCAGTACTTC
TRBD2 | NA | TRBJ2-3 | TRBV11-2 | CASSLGTSGGTDTQYF | TGTGCCAGCAGCTTAGGGACTAGCGGAGGCACAGATACGCAGTATTTT
NA | few | TRBJ1-1 | TRBV4-1 | CASSRGNGAFF | TGCGCCAGCAGCCGGGGGAACGGAGCTTTCTTT
NA | NA | TRBJ2-3 | TRBV6-6 | CASSYRRGNTDTQYF | TGTGCCAGCAGTTATCGGCGGGGAAACACAGATACGCAGTATTTT
TRBD2 | NA | TRBJ2-5 | TRBV19 | CASSPGTSYGTQYF | TGTGCCAGTAGCCCCGGGACTAGTTATGGGACCCAGTACTTC
TRBD2 | NA | TRBJ2-1 | TRBV5-4 | CASSWRSGSAFNEQFF | TGTGCCAGCAGCTGGAGGAGCGGGAGTGCTTTCAATGAGCAGTTCTTC
TRBD1 | once | TRBJ1-5 | TRBV6-6 | CASSYTGDPNQPQHF | TGTGCCAGCAGCTATACAGGGGACCCCAATCAGCCCCAGCATTTT
NA | NA | TRBJ1-5 | TRBV28 | CASSPRAWPQHF | TGTGCCAGCAGTCCGAGAGCTTGGCCCCAGCATTTT
NA | NA | TRBJ1-1 | TRBV19 | CASSKGGTEAFF | TGTGCCAGTAGTAAGGGAGGAACTGAAGCTTTCTTT
TRBD2 | NA | TRBJ2-1 | TRBV11-3 | CASSRSGTTYNEQFF | TGTGCCAGCAGCAGGAGCGGGACTACCTACAATGAGCAGTTCTTC
TRBD1 | NA | TRBJ1-5 | TRBV28 | CASSPGQGQGPQHF | TGTGCCAGCAGCCCTGGACAGGGCCAGGGGCCCCAGCATTTT
TRBD2 | NA | TRBJ2-7 | TRBV5-5 | CASSPQGGSSYEQYF | TGTGCCAGCAGCCCTCAGGGAGGGAGCTCCTACGAGCAGTACTTC
TRBD2 | NA | TRBJ2-5 | TRBV14 | CASSPVGGLAVQETQYF | TGTGCCAGCAGCCCCGTGGGGGGACTAGCGGTCCAAGAGACCCAGTACTTC